The T cell receptor beta chain described here comes from a study of human T cells and chemical hapten exposure. As for the study in general: Doses of diphenylcyclopropenone went to the patients' scalps weekly throughout the approximately 22-week study. Patients, a majority of them female, were diagnosed with alopecia areata, totalis or universalis. The study, taken as a whole, reports: A positive correlation with patch test score was found for PT1 expanded TCR counts.

Sample time point: patch test 2, 6 weeks after DPC sensitization. Indicated treatment: therapeutic diphenylcyclopropenone sensitization with weekly scalp DPC. Donation of samples came from alopecia patients who were 18 to 70 years old and suitable for DPC. This CDR3 is 17 amino acids long. V dropped 1 base and J dropped 5; count of bases not matched to a gene: 10. There are a few counts of this clonotype. Its antigen is as yet unknown. Each CDR3 protein gets one entry after TCRdb re-called the RACE reads with MiXCR. The sample includes tens of thousands of distinct CDR3 sequences, 6.5% to 8% of them seen just once.

Sequenced here: whole blood, sampled in connection with sensitization to the hapten diphenylcyclopropenone (DPC). This sequence joins TRBV12-3 or TRBV12-4 and TRBJ2-1; 8 nucleotides align to TRBD1. This receptor was obtained from a woman younger than 45 with alopecia areata. Some clones in this sample may be carry-over from other donors' samples. CDR3 protein: CASSLVHRDRFHNEQFF. CDR3 sequence (DNA): TGTGCCAGCAGTTTAGTCCACCGGGACAGGTTCCACAATGAGCAGTTCTTC.